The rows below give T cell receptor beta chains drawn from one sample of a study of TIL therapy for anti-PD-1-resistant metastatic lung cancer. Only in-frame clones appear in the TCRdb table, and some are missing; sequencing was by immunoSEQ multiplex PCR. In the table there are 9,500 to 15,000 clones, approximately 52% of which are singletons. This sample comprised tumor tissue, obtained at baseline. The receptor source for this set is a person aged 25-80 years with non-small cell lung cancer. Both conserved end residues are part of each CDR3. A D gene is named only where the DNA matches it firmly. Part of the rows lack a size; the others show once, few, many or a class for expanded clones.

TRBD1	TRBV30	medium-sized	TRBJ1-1	CAWNPGTGLIGGAFF	TGTGCCTGGAATCCCGGGACAGGGTTAATTGGGGGAGCTTTCTTT
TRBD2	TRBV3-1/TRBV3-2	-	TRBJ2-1	CASSQETSGGREQFF	TGTGCCAGCAGCCAAGAGACTAGCGGGGGGCGGGAGCAGTTCTTC
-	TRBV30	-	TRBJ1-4	CAWSVGTFLNEKLFF	TGTGCCTGGAGTGTTGGGACGTTCTTAAATGAAAAACTGTTTTTT
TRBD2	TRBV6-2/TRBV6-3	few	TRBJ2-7	CASSYGTSGSDEQYF	TGTGCCAGCAGTTACGGGACTAGCGGGAGCGACGAGCAGTACTTC
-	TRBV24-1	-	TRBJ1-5	CATRDAGGPQHF	TGTGCCACCAGAGATGCGGGCGGGCCCCAGCATTTT
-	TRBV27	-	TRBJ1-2	CASRPWGEEGGYTF	TGTGCCAGCAGACCTTGGGGTGAAGAGGGAGGCTACACCTTC
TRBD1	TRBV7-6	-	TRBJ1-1	CASSLGIQTGVNTEAFF	TGTGCCAGCAGCTTAGGGATTCAAACAGGGGTGAACACTGAAGCTTTCTTT
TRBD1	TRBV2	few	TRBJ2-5	CASERQGLAETQYF	TGTGCCAGCGAACGACAGGGGTTAGCGGAGACCCAGTACTTC
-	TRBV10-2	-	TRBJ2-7	CASSENDRNEQYF	TGCGCCAGCAGTGAGAATGATAGAAACGAGCAGTACTTC
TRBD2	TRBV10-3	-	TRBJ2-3	CAISESGSSGNLELTTDTQYF	TGTGCCATCAGTGAGTCGGGGTCTAGCGGGAACTTAGAACTCACCACAGATACGCAGTATTTT
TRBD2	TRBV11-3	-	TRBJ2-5	CASSHGGRGEETQYF	TGTGCCAGCAGCCACGGAGGGAGGGGCGAAGAGACCCAGTACTTC
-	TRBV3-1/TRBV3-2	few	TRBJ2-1	CASSREGQSYNEQFF	TGTGCCAGCAGCCGGGAAGGACAAAGCTACAATGAGCAGTTCTTC
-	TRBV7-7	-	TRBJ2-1	CASSSSPSSGGNEQFF	TGTGCCAGCAGCTCCTCCCCGTCGTCCGGAGGGAATGAGCAGTTCTTC
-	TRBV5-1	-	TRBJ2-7	CASRKIPTGEPPLF	TGCGCCAGCAGAAAAATACCGACAGGCGAGCCGCCGCTCTTC
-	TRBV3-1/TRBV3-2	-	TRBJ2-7	CASSQDNTGFEQYF	TGTGCCAGCAGCCAAGACAACACAGGGTTTGAGCAGTACTTC
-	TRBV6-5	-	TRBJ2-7	CAVGRSSYEQYF	TGTGCCGTAGGACGTTCCTCCTACGAGCAGTACTTC
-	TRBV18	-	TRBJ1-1	CASSPPNGQLLNTEAFF	TGTGCCAGCTCACCACCCAACGGACAGTTGCTAAACACTGAAGCTTTCTTT
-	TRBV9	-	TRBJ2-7	CASSGGHRGSYEQYF	TGTGCCAGCAGCGGGGGACACCGCGGGTCCTACGAGCAGTACTTC
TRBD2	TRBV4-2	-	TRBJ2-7	CASSQGSGEYYEQYF	TGTGCCAGCAGCCAAGGCAGCGGGGAATACTACGAGCAGTACTTC
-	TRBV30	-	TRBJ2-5	CAWSVLMGFGETQYF	TGTGCCTGGAGTGTACTGATGGGGTTCGGAGAGACCCAGTACTTC
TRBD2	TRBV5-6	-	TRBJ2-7	CASSPGLAGGRYEQYF	TGTGCCAGCAGCCCGGGACTAGCGGGAGGTCGGTACGAGCAGTACTTC
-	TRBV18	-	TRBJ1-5	CASSSQGRSQPQHF	TGTGCCAGCTCATCACAGGGACGCAGTCAGCCCCAGCATTTT
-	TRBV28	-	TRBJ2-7	CASTRRGREQYF	TGTGCCAGCACCCGAAGGGGTCGCGAGCAGTACTTC
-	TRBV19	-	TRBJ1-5	CASSISGQINQPQHF	TGTGCCAGTAGTATTAGCGGGCAAATCAATCAGCCCCAGCATTTT
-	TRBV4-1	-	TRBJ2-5	CASSQGIDQETQYF	TGCGCCAGCAGCCAAGGTATAGACCAAGAGACCCAGTACTTC
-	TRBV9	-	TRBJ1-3	CASTRDTSGNTIYF	TGTGCCAGCACACGGGACACCTCTGGAAACACCATATATTTT
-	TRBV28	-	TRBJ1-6	CASSLSVLGSPLHF	TGTGCCAGCAGTTTATCAGTTTTAGGCTCACCCCTCCACTTT
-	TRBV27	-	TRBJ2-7	CATYSIGRDKYEQYF	TGTGCCACGTACAGTATCGGACGGGACAAATACGAGCAGTACTTC
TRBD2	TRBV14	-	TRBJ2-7	CASSHGGGYEQYF	TGTGCCAGCAGCCATGGGGGGGGATACGAGCAGTACTTC
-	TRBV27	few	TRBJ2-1	CASSLGGMTYNEQFF	TGTGCCAGCAGTTTAGGCGGGATGACCTACAATGAGCAGTTCTTC
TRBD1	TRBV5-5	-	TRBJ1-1	CASSSGQGNAEAFF	TGTGCCAGCAGCAGTGGACAGGGGAACGCTGAAGCTTTCTTT
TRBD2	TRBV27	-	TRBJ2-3	CASSSLASGRDTQYF	TGTGCCAGCAGTTCCCTGGCCAGCGGGAGAGATACGCAGTATTTT
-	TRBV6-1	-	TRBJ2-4	CASSEGGQLNIQYF	TGTGCCAGCAGTGAAGGGGGGCAACTAAACATTCAGTACTTC
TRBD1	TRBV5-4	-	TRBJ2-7	CASSLTGSWEQYF	TGTGCCAGCAGCCTGACAGGGTCTTGGGAGCAGTACTTC
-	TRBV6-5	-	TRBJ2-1	CASSRERVIKQFF	TGTGCCAGCAGCAGAGAGCGAGTCATAAAGCAGTTCTTC
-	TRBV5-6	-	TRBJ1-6	CASGPRYNSPLHF	TGTGCCAGTGGACCCCGGTATAATTCACCCCTCCACTTT
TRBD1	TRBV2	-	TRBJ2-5	CASSPETGGAETQYF	TGTGCCAGCAGCCCGGAGACAGGGGGCGCGGAGACCCAGTACTTC
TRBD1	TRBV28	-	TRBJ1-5	CASTTPPGTGGSYSNQPQHF	TGTGCCAGCACCACTCCCCCCGGGACAGGGGGTTCCTATAGCAATCAGCCCCAGCATTTT
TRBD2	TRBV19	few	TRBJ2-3	CASSTPSGGIDTQYF	TGTGCCAGTAGTACCCCTAGCGGGGGCATTGATACGCAGTATTTT
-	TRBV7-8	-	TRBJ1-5	CASSLAHAGDSNQPQHF	TGTGCCAGCAGCTTAGCCCACGCAGGCGATAGCAATCAGCCCCAGCATTTT
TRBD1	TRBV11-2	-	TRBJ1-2	CASSLDARQGATYGYTF	TGTGCCAGCAGCTTAGACGCTCGACAGGGGGCAACCTATGGCTACACCTTC
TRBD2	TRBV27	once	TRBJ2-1	CATRTSGNNEQFF	TGTGCCACCCGGACTAGCGGCAACAATGAGCAGTTCTTC
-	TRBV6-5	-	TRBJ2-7	CASSRSGELTEQYF	TGTGCCAGCAGCCGTTCGGGCGAGTTGACCGAGCAGTACTTC
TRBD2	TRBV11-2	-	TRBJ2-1	CASSLMAGEIYNEQFF	TGTGCCAGCAGCTTAATGGCGGGAGAAATATACAATGAGCAGTTCTTC
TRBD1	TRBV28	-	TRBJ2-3	CASSLYEGRTGGVSRNTQYF	TGTGCCAGCAGCCTATACGAAGGGCGGACAGGGGGCGTCTCAAGGAATACGCAGTATTTT
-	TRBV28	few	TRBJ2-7	CASSFGSSWQYF	TGTGCCAGCAGTTTTGGTAGTTCTTGGCAGTACTTC
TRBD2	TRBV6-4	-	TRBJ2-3	CASSDSAGGSTDTQYF	TGTGCCAGCAGTGACTCCGCGGGGGGGAGCACAGATACGCAGTATTTT
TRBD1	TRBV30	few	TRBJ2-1	CAWKRQGAHEQFF	TGTGCCTGGAAGCGGCAGGGGGCCCACGAGCAGTTCTTC
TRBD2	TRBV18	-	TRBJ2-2	CASSGLAPDTGELFF	TGTGCCAGCTCAGGACTAGCTCCGGACACCGGGGAGCTGTTTTTT
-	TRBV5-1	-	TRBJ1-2	CASSLAGADGYTF	TGCGCCAGCAGCTTGGCAGGGGCCGATGGCTACACCTTC
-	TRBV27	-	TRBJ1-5	CASSFAWGGNQPQHF	TGTGCCAGCAGTTTCGCATGGGGGGGCAATCAGCCCCAGCATTTT